This T cell receptor beta chain appears in the sequencing data of a study of T cell responses to AZD1222 COVID-19 vaccine. Overall study findings and caveats: Baseline testing showed seropositivity in only six or seven AZD1222 recipients. With dominance at 160-218 and 743-854, vaccine-associated CD4 TCRs spanned spike. Spike-specific TCR breadth rose after two AZD1222 doses, and depth rose as well. Clonal diversity was possibly underestimated; the donors were predominantly white British and more often female.

Germline V gene lookup returns CDR1 MDHEN and CDR2 SYDVKM. This CDR3 spans 16 amino acids. V was clipped by 5 bases and J by 10 bases, with 21 bases between them. Notes on this clone: The antigen remains undetermined.

Libraries were prepared by immunoSEQ multiplex PCR; TCRdb keeps only in-frame clonotypes and omits some of them. The table lists over 150,000 clones, approximately 90% of them singletons. V usage is TRBV28 and J usage is TRBJ1-6; possible D gene TRBD1, 5 bases. Sequencing used peripheral blood, obtained on day 0 of MenACWY control vaccination. The clonotype was recovered from an adult in good health. CDR3 residues: CASSPPSRGDRSPLHF. For the CDR3, the DNA is TGTGCCAGCAGTCCCCCCTCTAGAGGGGACCGATCACCCCTCCACTTT.